Below, 16 T cell receptor beta chains from the same sample are listed, as sequenced in a study of cytomegalovirus exposure and HLA in healthy donors. 60 Vbeta and 13 Jbeta primers were used in PCR. The table came from immunoSEQ multiplex PCR; TCRdb's copy has only in-frame clones and leaves some out. The sample includes a few hundred thousand clones, 75% to 85% seen only once; the top ten take roughly 0.31%. Sequencing used PBMCs. The receptors shown here come from a girl aged 2 to 9 in good health and CMV-seronegative.

The V and J genes are TRBV6-1 and TRBJ1-5; D remains unclear. Between the trimmed V and J ends, which lost 2 bases and 6 bases, there was a span of 14 bases. The CDR3 consists of 15 residues. In germline, CDR1 is MNHNS, CDR2 SASEGT. CDR3 sequence: CASSELKRVGQPQHF. The CDR3 DNA sequence: TGTGCCAGCAGTGAACTAAAGAGGGTAGGTCAGCCCCAGCATTTT.

The chain carries TRBV2 and TRBJ2-2; possibly TRBD1 for D (5 bases). The CDR3 sequence is 14 residues long. The germline V and J ends were trimmed by 8 bases and 6 bases, with 16 bases remaining between them. In germline, CDR1 is SNHLY, CDR2 FYNNEI. Here the CDR3 DNA reads TGTGCCAGCTCGGCCCCCCTGGGGCCCGGGGAGCTGTTTTTT. This codes for CASSAPLGPGELFF.

About this clone: Distinct nucleotide sequences in the sample also encode this CDR3. CDR3 sequence: CASSFRQGMNTEAFF. The CDR3, as DNA: TGCGCCAGCAGCTTCAGGCAGGGAATGAACACTGAAGCTTTCTTT. This rearrangement joins TRBV5-1 to TRBJ1-1, with D possibly being TRBD1 (5 bases). V shed 2 bases and J shed 0 bases, with 11 bases lying between them. In germline, CDR1 is SGHRS, CDR2 YFSETQ. The CDR3 has 15 amino acids.

The sample holds a few counts of this clone. The chain recombines TRBV6-5 with TRBJ2-3, with a tentative D call TRBD2 (6 bases). Trimming stripped 5 bases from V and 2 bases from J, with 11 bases between. CDR3 length equals 14 residues. CDR1 and CDR2 from the germline V gene are MNHEY and SVGAGI. The CDR3 DNA is TGTGCCAGCAGTCCACCGGGGGACACAGATACGCAGTATTTT. Its protein product is CASSPPGDTDTQYF.

This clone came up once. Other DNA variants within this sample encode the same CDR3. This chain uses TRBV6-5 with TRBJ1-1; weak D call: TRBD1 (5 bases). CDR1 is MNHEY and CDR2 is SVGAGI in the germline V gene. The CDR3 has 14 residues. Trimming pared 6 bases from V and 1 base from J, leaving 12 bases between. The CDR3 sequence: CASRDHRRNTEAFF. The CDR3 region has the DNA TGTGCCAGCAGAGACCACAGGCGGAACACTGAAGCTTTCTTT.

The chain combines TRBV7-2 with TRBJ1-1, with D unclear. This CDR3 is built from 13 residues. Trimming removed 2 bases from V and 0 bases from J, with 4 bases in between. CDR1 is SGHTA and CDR2 is FQGNSA in the germline V gene. CDR3 in amino acids: CASSLQMNTEAFF. CDR3 coding DNA: TGTGCCAGCAGCTTACAGATGAACACTGAAGCTTTCTTT.

The chain recombines TRBV19 with TRBJ2-1; 7 bases fit TRBD2. CDR1 is LNHDA, CDR2 SQIVND, per germline (reference sequence). Losses at the gene ends were 5 bases for V and 7 bases for J; bases not matched to a gene: 2. This CDR3 is built from 12 residues. In DNA, the CDR3 is TGTGCCAGTAGTCAGGGACTAAATGAGCAGTTCTTC. Translated, it gives CASSQGLNEQFF.

The chain recombines TRBV28 with TRBJ2-1; D unclear. CDR1 is MDHEN and CDR2 is SYDVKM in the germline V gene. This CDR3 has 15 amino acids. Trimming took 4 bases from V and 1 from J, leaving 11 bases between them. CDR3 sequence: CASSSALYSYNEQFF. In nucleotides, the CDR3 is TGTGCCAGCAGTTCTGCACTATATTCCTACAATGAGCAGTTCTTC.

This rearrangement joins TRBV27 to TRBJ2-5; 7 bases match TRBD2. Trimming cost V 7 bases and J 6 bases; bases outside gene matches: 17. The CDR3 runs 16 residues. Germline CDR1 reads MNHEY; CDR2 reads SMNVEV (reference sequence). The CDR3: CASKPLAEGGGKTQYF. CDR3 DNA: TGTGCCAGCAAACCCCTAGCGGAGGGTGGGGGGAAGACCCAGTACTTC.

In its sample, this clone was seen a few times. This chain connects TRBV11-2 to TRBJ2-7, with 9 bases fitting TRBD1. J lost 7 bases, V lost 3 bases, and 10 bases had no gene match. CDR3 length: 15 amino acids. Germline V gene lookup returns CDR1 SGHAT and CDR2 FQNNGV. The CDR3 reads CASSFTTGTGSEQYF. CDR3 DNA: TGTGCCAGCAGCTTCACTACCGGGACAGGGTCGGAGCAGTACTTC. Together with reference TRBV11-2 and TRBJ2-7, the CDR3 gives the full variable domain: EAGVAQSPRYKIIEKRQSVAFWCNPISGHATLYWYQQILGQGPKLLIQFQNNGVVDDSQLPKDRFSAERLKGVDSTLKIQPAKLEDSAVYLCASSFTTGTGSEQYFGPGTRLTVT.

The chain uses TRBV6-1 and TRBJ2-1, with 7 bases matching TRBD1. This CDR3 contains 15 residues. V gave up 5 bases and J gave up 0 bases; unmatched junction bases: 4. Germline CDR1 and CDR2: MNHNS and SASEGT. Here the CDR3 DNA reads TGTGCCAGCAGTTCCGGGACAGCCTCCTACAATGAGCAGTTCTTC. Residues: CASSSGTASYNEQFF.

This sequence joins TRBV6-1 and TRBJ1-2; TRBD1 aligns across 8 bases. Germline V gene lookup returns CDR1 MNHNS and CDR2 SASEGT. J was trimmed by 7 bases and V by 6 bases; bases with no gene match: 10. The CDR3 extends over 14 amino acids. CDR3 bases: TGTGCCAGCAGGGCGACAGGGGAGGTTGGTGGCTACACCTTC. As protein: CASRATGEVGGYTF.

Turning to this clone: This specimen includes other DNA sequences encoding the same CDR3. J is TRBJ1-5 and V is TRBV5-4; D possibly corresponds to TRBD1 (5 bases). Germline CDR1 and CDR2: SGHNT and YYREEE (reference sequence). V lost 1 base, J lost 0 bases, and 5 bases lay in between. This CDR3 has 14 amino acids. The CDR3 coding sequence is TGTGCCAGCAGCTTGAGGGGTAGCAATCAGCCCCAGCATTTT. This sequence encodes CASSLRGSNQPQHF.

This clone appeared a few times. The chain combines TRBV5-4 with TRBJ2-7; possibly TRBD2 for D (5 bases). The CDR3 consists of 15 residues. The V gene's germline CDR1 is SGHNT and CDR2 YYREEE (reference sequence). Deletions cut 4 bases from V and 2 bases from J, with 16 bases between. CDR3 in amino acids: CASSLSPVGAYEQYF. The CDR3 coding sequence is TGTGCCAGCAGCCTTTCCCCTGTCGGGGCCTACGAGCAGTACTTC.

The chain has TRBV6-1 and TRBJ2-3; D remains ambiguous. V was pared by 2 bases and J by 4 bases, with 7 bases between. Looked up from germline, CDR1 is MNHNS and CDR2 is SASEGT. This CDR3 has 13 residues. This chain's CDR3 is CASSELESDTQYF. The CDR3 DNA is TGTGCCAGCAGTGAATTAGAGTCAGATACGCAGTATTTT.

The CDR3: CASSFPHQVNNEQFF. As DNA, the CDR3 is TGTGCCAGCAGTTTCCCCCACCAGGTTAACAATGAGCAGTTCTTC. The chain has TRBV28 and TRBJ2-1; D uncertain. This CDR3 has 15 amino acids. Germline V gene sequence: CDR1 MDHEN, CDR2 SYDVKM. V lost 3 bases and J 5 bases, leaving 14 bases between the germline ends.